This TCR beta chain was identified in a study of control samples from healthy donors and cancer patients. Clones were read by immunoSEQ multiplex PCR, and TCRdb kept only the in-frame ones, dropping some. The data hold 140,000 to 150,000 clones, with around 90% observed a single time. The CDR3 extends over 18 amino acids. V trimming: 4 bases; J trimming: 0 bases; junction bases outside the gene matches: 7. CDR1 MNHEY and CDR2 SMNVEV come from the germline V gene (reference sequence). Sequencing was performed on blood. This TCR came from a man aged 25-40 years in good health. The chain carries TRBV27 and TRBJ2-3; 13 bases map to TRBD2. The CDR3 sequence: CASSSGLAGAGSTDTQYF. The CDR3 DNA is TGTGCCAGCAGTTCCGGACTAGCGGGGGCCGGGAGCACAGATACGCAGTATTTT.